Shown below are 18 T cell receptor beta chains from a single sample sequenced in a study of T cell changes during pregnancy in multiple sclerosis. The method was immunoSEQ multiplex PCR; TCRdb's version includes in-frame clones alone and lacks a portion of them. The repertoire includes about 100,000 clones, less than 95% of them detected once, and around 0.76% sits in the top ten. Sequenced material: peripheral blood, taken in the second trimester of pregnancy. The receptors were sampled from a female donor in good health, enrolled as a control in a pregnancy study.

Points on this clone: Other DNA variants within this sample encode the same CDR3. The CDR3 is CASSMAAEAFF. In DNA form, the CDR3 reads TGTGCCAGTAGTATGGCAGCTGAAGCTTTCTTT. The chain links TRBV19 to TRBJ1-1; no clear D. This CDR3 region has 11 residues. The ends were cut back, 3 bases at V and 6 bases at J, with 5 bases in the middle. CDR1 and CDR2 from the germline V gene are LNHDA and SQIVND (reference sequence).

V is TRBV15 and J is TRBJ2-7, with 9 bases identical to TRBD1. Per germline, CDR1 LNHNV and CDR2 YYDKDF (reference sequence). This CDR3 contains 13 residues. After removal of 5 bases from V and 6 bases from J, the junction contained 5 bases not matched to a gene. CDR3 in DNA: TGTGCCACCAGCGAACAGGGGGCCGGCGAGCAGTACTTC. Protein sequence: CATSEQGAGEQYF.

The V and J genes are TRBV28 and TRBJ1-2; 9 nucleotides match TRBD1. V lost 2 bases, J lost 5 bases, and 9 bases stayed unmatched. CDR1 and CDR2 (germline): MDHEN, SYDVKM. The CDR3 totals 16 residues. The chain's CDR3 is CASSLKGQGPLYGYTF. The CDR3 bases are TGTGCCAGCAGTTTAAAAGGACAGGGGCCCCTTTATGGCTACACCTTC.

This clone was picked up a small number of times. The chain links TRBV6-5 to TRBJ1-6; tentative D call: TRBD1 (6 bases). The CDR3 sequence is 12 residues long. Per the germline V gene, CDR1 is MNHEY and CDR2 is SVGAGI. V lost 4 bases to trimming and J lost 11 bases, with 9 bases between them. The CDR3 DNA reads as TGTGCCAGCAGTTCTACAGGGCCACCCCTCCACTTT. Residues: CASSSTGPPLHF.

The rearrangement uses TRBV10-2 and TRBJ2-3; TRBD2 agrees at 12 bases. Losses at the gene ends were 7 bases for V and 1 base for J; bases not matched to a gene: 9. The germline gives CDR1 WSHSY, CDR2 SAAADI. The CDR3 totals 17 residues. The CDR3 nucleotides read TGCGCCAGCAATTTGCTAGCGGGGGGGCGTGGCACAGATACGCAGTATTTT. Amino acid sequence: CASNLLAGGRGTDTQYF.

Of note for this clone: The junction and the germline gene differ at one end; a read error may be behind it. This chain connects TRBV10-2 to TRBJ1-5; D gene unclear. The germline V gene encodes CDR1 WSHSY and CDR2 SAAADI. This CDR3 has 16 residues. CDR3 nucleotides: TGCGCCACCAGTTCCGAATATCAAAGAGGTAATCAGCCCCAGCATTTT. Its protein is CATSSEYQRGNQPQHF.

The V and J genes are TRBV11-2 and TRBJ2-3, with TRBD2 identical over 13 bases. The CDR3 is 18 amino acids. CDR1 and CDR2 from the germline V gene are SGHAT and FQNNGV. Trimming removed 4 bases from V and 4 bases from J; junction bases left unmatched: 11. The CDR3 loop reads CASSSRDGLAGVPDTQYF. CDR3 DNA: TGTGCCAGCAGCTCGAGAGACGGACTAGCGGGAGTTCCAGATACGCAGTATTTT.

This chain links TRBV27 with TRBJ2-7, with D perhaps TRBD2 (6 bases). The CDR3 is made up of 9 amino acids. Trimming took off 8 bases at V and 12 bases at J, with 11 bases between the two ends. Looked up from germline, CDR1 is MNHEY and CDR2 is SMNVEV (reference sequence). The CDR3 region has the DNA TGTGCCAGCCGGGACTTCCGGTACTTC. It translates to CASRDFRYF.

DNA for the CDR3: TGTGCCAGCAGCTCGCGGCGGGGACAGGGGGCGAGGAGGGGCACTGAAGCTTTCTTT. This sequence encodes CASSSRRGQGARRGTEAFF. The chain couples TRBV11-2 to TRBJ1-1; 12 bases agree with TRBD1. The CDR3 runs 19 residues. V dropped 4 bases and J dropped 4; count of bases not matched to a gene: 16. Germline V CDR1 and CDR2: SGHAT, FQNNGV.

About this clone itself: The sample has other DNA sequences that encode this CDR3 too. The chain has TRBV6-1 and TRBJ2-1; 12 nucleotides agree with TRBD2. Per the germline V gene, CDR1 is MNHNS and CDR2 is SASEGT. V gave up 2 bases and J gave up 4 bases; unmatched junction bases: 0. The CDR3 runs 15 residues. The CDR3 loop reads CASSELAGGYNEQFF. For the CDR3, the DNA is TGTGCCAGCAGTGAACTAGCGGGGGGGTACAATGAGCAGTTCTTC.

This clone appeared once. This rearrangement joins TRBV6-4 to TRBJ1-4; D might be TRBD1 (6 bases). The germline V and J ends were trimmed by 5 bases and 7 bases, with 17 bases remaining between them. This CDR3 comprises 15 residues. Germline-derived CDR1 and CDR2 are MRHNA and SNTAGT. CDR3 in amino acids: CASSKEGGRLEKLFF. In DNA form, the CDR3 reads TGTGCCAGCAGTAAAGAGGGGGGGCGGCTTGAAAAACTGTTTTTT.

The chain carries TRBV23-1 and TRBJ2-3, with 7 nucleotides matching TRBD2. TRBV23-1 is sorted into the ORF group, with uncertain function. CDR3 length: 16 amino acids. V shed 6 bases and J 1 base; nucleotides not matched to a gene: 10. The CDR3, as DNA: TGCGCCAGCAGCCTACTAGCGTCTAGCGGCACAGATACGCAGTATTTT. Protein product: CASSLLASSGTDTQYF.

The chain is built from TRBV5-1 and TRBJ1-6; D ambiguous. Trimming shortened V by 0 bases and J by 0 bases, and 10 bases separated the two germline ends. Germline V CDR1 and CDR2: SGHRS, YFSETQ. The CDR3 length is 17 residues. The CDR3 DNA sequence: TGCGCCAGCAGCTTGGTCCAGGATTCCTCCTATAATTCACCCCTCCACTTT. It codes for CASSLVQDSSYNSPLHF. The variable domain in full, with the rest retrieved from reference TRBV5-1 and TRBJ1-6, is KAGVTQTPRYLIKTRGQQVTLSCSPISGHRSVSWYQQTPGQGLQFLFEYFSETQRNKGNFPGRFSGRQFSNSRSEMNVSTLELGDSALYLCASSLVQDSSYNSPLHFGNGTRLTVT.

This chain uses TRBV19 with TRBJ2-1; D is possibly TRBD2 (5 bases). Trimming took 7 bases from V and 1 from J, leaving 14 bases between them. This CDR3 is 15 amino acids long. Germline V gene sequence: CDR1 LNHDA, CDR2 SQIVND (reference sequence). The CDR3 DNA reads as TGTGCCAGTAAATCTACCGGGGTTTCCTACAATGAGCAGTTCTTC. Translating it yields CASKSTGVSYNEQFF.

The CDR3 region is CASSIKKRDRDRRETQYF. Here the CDR3 DNA reads TGTGCCAGTAGTATAAAAAAAAGGGACAGGGATCGAAGAGAGACCCAGTACTTC. The rearrangement uses TRBV19 and TRBJ2-5; 9 bases line up with TRBD1. The germline CDR1 and CDR2 sequences are LNHDA and SQIVND (reference sequence). V lost 2 bases to trimming and J lost 4 bases; unmatched junction nucleotides: 14. The CDR3 covers 18 residues. Full variable domain (outside the CDR3, taken from reference TRBV19 and TRBJ2-5): DGGITQSPKYLFRKEGQNVTLSCEQNLNHDAMYWYRQDPGQGLRLIYYSQIVNDFQKGDIAEGYSVSREKKESFPLTVTSAQKNPTAFYLCASSIKKRDRDRRETQYFGPGTRLLVL.

V and J are TRBV2 and TRBJ2-3, with TRBD1 matching 7 bases. Trimming removed 6 bases from V and 2 bases from J; junction bases left unmatched: 8. This CDR3 contains 15 residues. Germline V gene data show CDR1 as SNHLY and CDR2 as FYNNEI. The CDR3 DNA reads TGTGCCAGCAGGGACAGGACCATAATCACAGATACGCAGTATTTT. It yields the protein CASRDRTIITDTQYF.

The V and J genes are TRBV2 and TRBJ2-4; a weak D match, TRBD2 (5 bases). The germline V gene has CDR1 SNHLY and CDR2 FYNNEI. There are 15 residues in the CDR3. The V gene lost 4 bases and the J gene lost 0 bases, with 10 bases spanning the gap. Here the CDR3 DNA reads TGTGCCAGCAGTGTGAACGGACTAGCCAAAAACATTCAGTACTTC. Protein product: CASSVNGLAKNIQYF.

The rearrangement links TRBV2 to TRBJ1-2; 8 bases are a match to TRBD1. The trim removed 3 bases at V and 4 bases at J, leaving 4 bases unmatched. The V gene's germline CDR1 is SNHLY and CDR2 FYNNEI. This CDR3 is 14 amino acids long. In DNA form, the CDR3 reads TGTGCCAGCAGTGAGCAGGGGGCGATCTATGGCTACACCTTC. It specifies CASSEQGAIYGYTF.